This T cell receptor (beta chain) was sequenced during a study of shared clonotypes between healthy human individuals. CDR3 length: 12 amino acids. Germline V gene lookup returns CDR1 SNHLY and CDR2 FYNNEI. V lost 6 bases, J lost 6 bases, and 2 bases stayed unmatched. In the source study's methods: Filtering was not the same, since immunoSEQ gave junction-only sequences without quality scores. The method was immunoSEQ multiplex PCR; TCRdb's version includes in-frame clones alone and lacks a portion of them. V and J calls and clone size are copied from that table; D and trimming were computed from the DNA. The table lists about 560,000 clones, around 81% of them singletons.

The receptor's source is a woman in her thirties or forties in good health. Some clones in this sample may be carry-over from other donors' samples. Sequenced input: PBMCs. The chain combines TRBV2 with TRBJ2-1, with 7 bases fitting TRBD2. CDR3 in DNA: TGTGCCAGCAGCCCGGGAGGCAATGAGCAGTTCTTC. Its protein product is CASSPGGNEQFF.